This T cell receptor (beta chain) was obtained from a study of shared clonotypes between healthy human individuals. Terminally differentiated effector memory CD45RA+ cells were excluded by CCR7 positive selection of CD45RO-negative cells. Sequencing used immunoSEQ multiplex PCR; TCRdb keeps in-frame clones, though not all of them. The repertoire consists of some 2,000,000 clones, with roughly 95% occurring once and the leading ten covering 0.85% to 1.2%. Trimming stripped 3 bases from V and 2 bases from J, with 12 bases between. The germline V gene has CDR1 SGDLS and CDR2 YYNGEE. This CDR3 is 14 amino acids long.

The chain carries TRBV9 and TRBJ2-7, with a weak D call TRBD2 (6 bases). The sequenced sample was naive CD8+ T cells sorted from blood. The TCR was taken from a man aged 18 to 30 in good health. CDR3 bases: TGTGCCAGCAGCGGGCGGGACGAAGCCTACGAGCAGTACTTC. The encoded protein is CASSGRDEAYEQYF.